This T cell receptor (beta chain) was profiled in a study of T cell responses to AZD1222 COVID-19 vaccine. Study-level points and caveats: It should be noted that donors were predominantly white British and more often female, and clonal diversity was possibly underestimated. Among those given AZD1222, only six were seropositive at baseline. Spike-wide coverage was observed for vaccine-associated CD4 TCRs, with dominant responses at 160-218 and 743-854. Only after the peak T cell response were repertoires sampled.

V was shortened by 5 bases and J by 2 bases, with 5 bases between the two germline ends. CDR1 is SEHNR, CDR2 FQNEAQ, per germline (reference sequence). CDR3 size: 12 residues. Some clones are missing from TCRdb's copy, which holds only in-frame ones; the method was immunoSEQ multiplex PCR. Of about 130,000 clones in the sample, roughly 93% are singletons; the top ten hold approximately 3.1%. Comment on this clone: Its antigen is not known.

The starting material was peripheral blood, obtained on day 0 of AZD1222 vaccination. The TCR was taken from an adult in good health. The J gene is TRBJ2-3, the V gene TRBV7-9; D is unresolved. CDR3: CASSPPTDTQYF. CDR3 sequence (DNA): TGTGCCAGCAGCCCTCCCACAGATACGCAGTATTTT.